Below, one T cell receptor beta chain is given with its context. The sample belongs to a study of blood T cells in healthy people across ages. The CDR3 runs 17 residues. Germline CDR1 is SGHTS and CDR2 is YDEGEE. V was pared by 0 bases and J by 4 bases, with 10 bases of the junction left unmatched. Combining a sample-barcoded 5' primer with a J-beta primer mix, a second PCR ran for roughly 7 to 12 cycles. TCRdb independently ran MiXCR on the 5' RACE reads; one entry per CDR3 protein. The sample contains about 1.1 million distinct CDR3 sequences, more than 30% of which appear only once. The chain combines TRBV5-8 with TRBJ1-1, with 9 positions matching TRBD1. Sequenced input: blood. This clonotype was obtained from a man aged 18 to 29 in good health. CDR3 sequence (DNA): TGTGCCAGCAGCTTGGGAGGGGGGACAGGGTTGACCACTGAAGCTTTCTTT. Protein product: CASSLGGGTGLTTEAFF.